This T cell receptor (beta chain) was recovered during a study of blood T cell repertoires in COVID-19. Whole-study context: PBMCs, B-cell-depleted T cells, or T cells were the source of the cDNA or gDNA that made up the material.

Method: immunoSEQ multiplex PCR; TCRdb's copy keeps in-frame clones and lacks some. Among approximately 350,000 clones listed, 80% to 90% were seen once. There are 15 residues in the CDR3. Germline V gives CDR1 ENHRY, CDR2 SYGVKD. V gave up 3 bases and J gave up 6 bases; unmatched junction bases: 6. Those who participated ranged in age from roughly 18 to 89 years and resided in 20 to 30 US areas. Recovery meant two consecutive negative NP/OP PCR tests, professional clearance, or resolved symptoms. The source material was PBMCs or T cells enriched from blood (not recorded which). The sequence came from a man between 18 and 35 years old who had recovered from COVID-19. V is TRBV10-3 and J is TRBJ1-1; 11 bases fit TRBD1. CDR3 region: CAISDHGTGGSEAFF. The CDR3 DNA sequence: TGTGCCATCAGTGACCATGGGACAGGGGGTTCTGAAGCTTTCTTT.